This TCR beta chain derives from a study of radiation and T cells in renal cell carcinoma. The CDR3 contains 15 residues. Germline CDR1 MGHRA, CDR2 YSYEKL. Trimming shortened V by 0 bases and J by 7 bases, and 13 bases separated the two germline ends. Regarding time point: blood 2 weeks post-SBRT. As to treatment: 15 Gy SBRT to primary tumor, nephrectomy 4 weeks later. The patient's renal cell carcinoma had clear cell pathology. Sequenced by immunoSEQ multiplex PCR; TCRdb stores in-frame clones only, minus some. The sample includes fewer than 150,000 clones, about 88% seen only once; the top ten take 5.8%.

The chain couples TRBV4-1 to TRBJ1-5, with TRBD1 as a possible D gene (5 bases). The specimen was blood, collected from a patient whose treatment included radiotherapy and nephrectomy. This sequence originates from a woman aged 65 to 85 with renal cell carcinoma. The CDR3 here is CASSQDIIGVQPQHF. The DNA for the CDR3 is TGCGCCAGCAGCCAAGATATTATAGGGGTACAGCCCCAGCATTTT.